This TCR beta chain was obtained from a study of CXCR3-negative and CXCR3-positive naive CD8 T cells. Details on this clonotype: The antigen remains unidentified.

The CDR3 totals 15 residues. Germline CDR1 and CDR2: MDHEN and SYDVKM. Broader study findings: Naive cells, whether CXCR3-negative or CXCR3-positive, had similar TRBV-TRBJ usage, while memory cells differed. Diversity ran similarly high across both naive subsets but far lower in memory CD8+ cells. CXCR3-positive naive cells carried more hydrophobic TRB CDR3s than CXCR3-negative naive cells did.

Through 5' RACE with UMI labels, the TRB cDNA libraries were prepared. Each CDR3 protein gets one entry in TCRdb, which reprocessed the 5' RACE reads and gives no DNA. This sample's table has under 150,000 distinct CDR3 sequences. The chain has TRBV28 and TRBJ2-5; the TCRdb D gene call, TRBD2, has no DNA to confirm it. The TCR originated in a human donor in good health. Some clones in this sample may be carry-over from other donors' samples. The source material was naive CXCR3+ CD8+ T cells from blood. Noted subset: CD45RO-CCR7+CD27+CD95- naive CD8+ T cells expressing CXCR3 (TNR3+). The chain's CDR3 is CASSKEREGRETQYF.